The 11 T cell receptor beta chains below were found in one sample sequenced in a study of T cells in Graves' hyperthyroidism and ophthalmopathy. Amplified regions were TCR beta CDR3 sequences from RNA transcripts. The primer set for the first-round RT-PCR of the TCR CDR3 was HTBI. TCRdb reanalysed the multiplex PCR reads using MiXCR and keeps one entry per CDR3 protein. The sample holds some 560,000 distinct CDR3 sequences, 15% to 18% seen once. Input material: blood. The receptors derive from a woman in her twenties or thirties with Graves' hyperthyroidism.

This clonotype showed up many times. The V and J genes are TRBV12-5 and TRBJ2-5; possibly TRBD2 for D (5 bases). CDR3 length: 11 residues. CDR1 LGHNT and CDR2 FRNRAP come from the germline V gene. CDR3 in amino acids: CASGLGETQYF. In DNA, the CDR3 is TGTGCCAGCGGCCTCGGGGAGACCCAGTACTTC.

V is TRBV5-1 and J is TRBJ2-2; the match to TRBD1 covers 7 bases. Germline V gives CDR1 SGHRS, CDR2 YFSETQ. V was clipped by 8 bases and J by 1 base; unmatched bases: 2. CDR3 length: 13 amino acids. The CDR3 DNA reads as TGCGCCAGTTGGACAGGGAACACCGGGGAGCTGTTTTTT. Encoded protein: CASWTGNTGELFF.

In its sample, this clonotype was seen a few times. The rearrangement uses TRBV7-3 and TRBJ2-1, with a possible D match to TRBD2 (6 bases). CDR3 length: 14 amino acids. Trimming took 4 bases from V and 9 from J, leaving 16 bases between them. From germline, CDR1 is SGHTA and CDR2 FQGTGA. CDR3 nucleotide sequence: TGTGCCAGCAGCTCGAGACTAGTCGGGAGTGAGCAGTTCTTC. Protein: CASSSRLVGSEQFF.

This clonotype was observed many times. DNA of the CDR3: TGTGCCAGCAGCTTAGGGCCAGGGTTCGCAGATACGCAGTATTTT. Its protein is CASSLGPGFADTQYF. The V and J genes are TRBV11-2 and TRBJ2-3; a possible D gene is TRBD1 (5 bases). Trimming took 1 base from V and 4 from J, leaving 12 bases between them. CDR1 is SGHAT and CDR2 is FQNNGV in the germline V gene. The CDR3 runs to 15 residues.

This clonotype was detected ten times or more. The chain has TRBV7-2 and TRBJ2-5, with 7 bases lining up with TRBD1. This CDR3 has 12 residues. Germline CDR1 SGHTA, CDR2 FQGNSA. J gave up 5 bases and V 4 bases, and 1 base lay outside the gene matches. CDR3 protein: CASSWGQETQYF. The DNA of the CDR3 is TGTGCCAGCAGCTGGGGACAGGAGACCCAGTACTTC.

In its sample, this clonotype was seen a few times. V usage is TRBV6-5 and J usage is TRBJ1-3; D remains unclear. Germline CDR1 reads MNHEY; CDR2 reads SVGAGI. The CDR3 has 16 amino acids. V shed 0 bases and J shed 0 bases, with 9 bases lying between them. CDR3 nucleotides: TGTGCCAGCAGTTACTCATCTACCAGCTCTGGAAACACCATATATTTT. It encodes CASSYSSTSSGNTIYF.

This rearrangement joins TRBV27 to TRBJ2-1, with a tentative D call TRBD1 (5 bases). The ends were cut back, 1 base at V and 11 bases at J, with 12 bases in the middle. The CDR3 is made up of 13 amino acids. Germline values: CDR1 MNHEY, CDR2 SMNVEV (reference sequence). The CDR3 loop is CASSLLTDLKQFF. The CDR3 DNA follows: TGTGCCAGCAGTTTATTGACAGACTTGAAGCAGTTCTTC.

The chain combines TRBV5-1 with TRBJ2-3, with D unclear. The ends were cut back, 3 bases at V and 0 bases at J, with 8 bases in the middle. Germline CDR1 reads SGHRS; CDR2 reads YFSETQ. This CDR3 region has 14 residues. DNA of the CDR3: TGCGCCAGCAGCTCGTCAATTAGCACAGATACGCAGTATTTT. Its protein is CASSSSISTDTQYF.

This clonotype was counted only a few times. V usage is TRBV5-5 and J usage is TRBJ1-1; 12 positions agree with TRBD1. CDR3 length: 15 residues. Trimming removed 0 bases from V and 8 bases from J; junction bases left unmatched: 5. The germline CDR1 and CDR2 sequences are SGHKS and YYEKEE (reference sequence). The CDR3 sequence is CASSLGGQGAKEAFF. As DNA, the CDR3 is TGTGCCAGCAGCTTGGGGGGACAGGGGGCTAAAGAAGCTTTCTTT.

This clonotype occurred many times. The chain is built from TRBV20-1 and TRBJ2-7; 11 bases match TRBD2. CDR3 length: 15 amino acids. The ends lost 6 bases at V and 3 bases at J; junction bases unmatched: 10. CDR1 is DFQATT and CDR2 is SNEGSKA in the germline V gene (reference sequence). CDR3 coding DNA: TGCAGTGCAAAGACAACTAGCGGGAGAGGCTACGAGCAGTACTTC. Its protein product is CSAKTTSGRGYEQYF.

V and J are TRBV11-2 and TRBJ2-7; 8 bases are a match to TRBD1. V lost 1 base and J lost 5; bases outside the gene matches: 7. CDR1 is SGHAT, CDR2 FQNNGV, per germline. CDR3 length: 15 residues. This CDR3 is CASSLARTGNDEQYF. CDR3 DNA sequence: TGTGCCAGCAGCTTAGCGCGGACAGGGAATGACGAGCAGTACTTC.